This T cell receptor (beta chain) was captured by sequencing in a study of blood T cell repertoires in COVID-19. Study information: The United States, Italy and Spain were the sources of the acute and convalescent COVID-19 samples. T cells, B-cell-depleted T cells, or PBMCs provided the cDNA or gDNA that served as material.

The CDR3 consists of 15 residues. CDR1 and CDR2 from the germline V gene are SGHTA and FQGNSA. Trimming pared 5 bases from V and 10 bases from J, leaving 23 bases between. Original analysis: Reference gene primer amplification yielded estimated nucleated cell counts. The assay was immunoSEQ multiplex PCR, and TCRdb's table has in-frame clones only and misses some. V, J and clone size are those of that table, while D and trimming were read from the DNA. This sample has 100,000 to 150,000 clones, with 65% to 85% found just once. The sequencing input was peripheral blood. The receptor was derived from a woman aged 80 or older with acute or convalescent COVID-19. J is TRBJ1-1 and V is TRBV7-2, with unresolved D. The CDR3 DNA follows: TGTGCCAGCAGCCCTCAAACATCTTCGTGGGAGGGAGCTTTCTTT. As protein: CASSPQTSSWEGAFF.